Each of the 23 T cell receptor beta chains below was sequenced from the same sample in a study of T cells after yellow fever vaccination. From the 5' RACE reads, TCRdb called clonotypes with MiXCR, one entry per CDR3 protein. The repertoire holds under 300,000 distinct CDR3 sequences, 6.9% seen once, with approximately 0.84% in the top ten. The source was CD4+ T cells sorted from PBMCs, collected 15 days after the yellow fever booster vaccination. These receptors came from a young man who received the YFV17D yellow fever vaccine.

V gene TRBV12-3 or TRBV12-4 combines with J gene TRBJ2-3, with TRBD1 identical over 7 bases. V was pared by 4 bases and J by 3 bases, with 4 bases of the junction left unmatched. The CDR3 runs 14 residues. The CDR3 spells CASSWRTGTDTQYF. The CDR3 DNA reads TGTGCCAGCAGTTGGCGGACAGGAACAGATACGCAGTATTTT.

V gene TRBV11-2 combines with J gene TRBJ2-7; TRBD2 is a possible D gene (6 bases). CDR3 size: 13 residues. V was trimmed by 5 bases and J by 4 bases, leaving 12 bases between them. The germline gives CDR1 SGHAT, CDR2 FQNNGV. CDR3 nucleotide sequence: TGTGCCAGCAGCGGCCGGAGGGATTACGAGCAGTACTTC. Encoded protein: CASSGRRDYEQYF.

The chain links TRBV12-3 or TRBV12-4 to TRBJ2-5; 7 bases fit TRBD1. Germline trimming cut 2 bases from V and 2 bases from J; bases unmatched to any gene: 8. The CDR3 is made up of 16 amino acids. DNA of the CDR3: TGTGCCAGCAGTTTATCCTTTACAGGGGAACAAGAGACCCAGTACTTC. Translated: CASSLSFTGEQETQYF.

This clonotype turned up a few times. V usage is TRBV7-6 and J usage is TRBJ2-7; weak D call: TRBD2 (6 bases). Germline-derived CDR1 and CDR2 are SGHVS and FNYEAQ. The CDR3 runs to 17 residues. V lost 5 bases and J 5 bases, leaving 25 bases between the germline ends. This CDR3 reads CASSIGRERRINDEQYF. As DNA, the CDR3 is TGTGCCAGCAGCATTGGCCGGGAGAGGAGAATAAACGACGAGCAGTACTTC.

The table lists this clonotype with many counts. This chain links TRBV20-1 with TRBJ2-3; 12 bases match TRBD2. CDR3 length: 15 amino acids. CDR1 is DFQATT, CDR2 SNEGSKA, per germline (reference sequence). V was clipped by 4 bases and J by 2 bases; unmatched bases: 4. CDR3 sequence: CSATLAGGSTDTQYF. The CDR3 DNA reads as TGCAGTGCTACCCTAGCGGGAGGGTCCACAGATACGCAGTATTTT.

The chain is built from TRBV7-2 and TRBJ2-7; D uncertain. The CDR3 is made up of 15 amino acids. Trimming took 2 bases from V and 0 from J, leaving 11 bases between them. From germline, CDR1 is SGHTA and CDR2 FQGNSA. The CDR3 sequence is CASSLTAVSSYEQYF. Written as DNA, the CDR3 is TGTGCCAGCAGCTTAACGGCGGTTAGCTCCTACGAGCAGTACTTC. Full variable domain (missing parts from reference TRBV7-2 and TRBJ2-7): GAGVSQSPSNKVTEKGKDVELRCDPISGHTALYWYRQSLGQGLEFLIYFQGNSAPDKSGLPSDRFSAERTGGSVSTLTIQRTQQEDSAVYLCASSLTAVSSYEQYFGPGTRLTVT.

This clonotype was counted many times. This chain links TRBV11-2 with TRBJ2-3; D perhaps matches TRBD2 (6 bases). The CDR3 spans 14 residues. The germline CDR1 and CDR2 sequences are SGHAT and FQNNGV. Trimming pared 4 bases from V and 6 bases from J, leaving 14 bases between. CDR3: CASSSRDFRDTQYF. In nucleotides, the CDR3 is TGTGCCAGCAGCTCCCGGGACTTTAGGGATACGCAGTATTTT.

This chain joins TRBV6-2 or TRBV6-3 and TRBJ2-5, with D possibly being TRBD2 (5 bases). Trimming shortened V by 4 bases and J by 9 bases, and 15 bases separated the two germline ends. Germline V lookup: CDR1 MNHEY, CDR2 SVGEGT. The CDR3 is 13 amino acids. Here the CDR3 reads CASSFQPPGAQYF. As DNA, the CDR3 is TGTGCCAGCAGTTTCCAGCCCCCCGGGGCCCAGTACTTC.

This clonotype was seen only a few times. The chain joins TRBV20-1 to TRBJ2-7, with 9 bases matching TRBD1. Trimming took 2 bases from V and 2 from J; bases not matched to a gene: 10. The germline gives CDR1 DFQATT, CDR2 SNEGSKA (reference sequence). This CDR3 comprises 16 residues. As DNA, the CDR3 is TGCAGTGCTAGATCTTCCGGGACAGGGAGGCCCTACGAGCAGTACTTC. This translates into CSARSSGTGRPYEQYF.

The J gene is TRBJ1-5, the V gene TRBV7-2; D gene uncertain. The CDR3 extends over 13 amino acids. Trimming pared 2 bases from V and 5 bases from J, leaving 7 bases between. Germline values: CDR1 SGHTA, CDR2 FQGNSA. The CDR3 is CASSLWQDQPQHF. The CDR3 region has the DNA TGTGCCAGCAGCTTATGGCAAGATCAGCCCCAGCATTTT. Together with reference TRBV7-2 and TRBJ1-5, the CDR3 gives the full variable domain: GAGVSQSPSNKVTEKGKDVELRCDPISGHTALYWYRQSLGQGLEFLIYFQGNSAPDKSGLPSDRFSAERTGGSVSTLTIQRTQQEDSAVYLCASSLWQDQPQHFGDGTRLSIL.

This clonotype was seen a handful of times. V is TRBV6-5 and J is TRBJ2-7, with D perhaps TRBD1 (7 bases). This CDR3 region has 16 residues. CDR1 is MNHEY and CDR2 is SVGAGI in the germline V gene. Trimming shortened V by 8 bases and J by 3 bases, and 23 bases separated the two germline ends. DNA for the CDR3: TGTGCCAGCGGTTCGCGGGACAGAGGACCCATCTACGAGCAGTACTTC. Protein product: CASGSRDRGPIYEQYF.

This clonotype showed up many times. V gene TRBV24-1 combines with J gene TRBJ2-1; D unresolved. CDR3 length: 16 residues. V dropped 3 bases and J dropped 6 bases, with 17 bases sitting between them. Looked up from germline, CDR1 is KGHDR and CDR2 is SFDVKD. The CDR3 DNA is TGTGCCACCAGTGATCCTGTACCGATTTTCGGCAATGAGCAGTTCTTC. Translating it yields CATSDPVPIFGNEQFF.

A word on this clonotype: Sequence at one end of the junction differs from germline and may be a read error. V and J are TRBV12-3 or TRBV12-4 and TRBJ1-2; a weak D match, TRBD1 (6 bases). CDR3 length: 15 residues. Here the CDR3 DNA reads TGTGCCAGCAGTATAGCGAACAGGGCGAACTATGGCTACACCTTC. This codes for CASSIANRANYGYTF.

This clonotype was counted between two and nine times. The chain employs TRBV20-1 and TRBJ2-2; 8 bases match TRBD2. Germline values: CDR1 DFQATT, CDR2 SNEGSKA (reference sequence). The V and J ends lost 3 bases and 5 bases, in that order; junction bases with no gene match: 5. The CDR3 consists of 14 residues. CDR3 sequence: CSARPGLATGELFF. In DNA form, the CDR3 reads TGCAGTGCTAGGCCAGGACTAGCAACCGGGGAGCTGTTTTTT.

This chain connects TRBV20-1 to TRBJ2-7, with D possibly TRBD2 on 6 matching bases. This CDR3 spans 14 amino acids. Germline CDR1 DFQATT, CDR2 SNEGSKA (reference sequence). V was trimmed by 0 bases and J by 13 bases, leaving 22 bases between them. The CDR3 sequence: CSARDPGEALGVYF. Written as DNA, the CDR3 is TGCAGTGCTAGAGATCCGGGAGAGGCCTTGGGGGTCTACTTC.

A single count supports this clonotype. Possible read error: a much larger clone is one base away. This rearrangement joins TRBV5-1 to TRBJ1-4; 7 bases are a match to TRBD1. The CDR3 runs to 18 residues. The germline V gene encodes CDR1 SGHRS and CDR2 YFSETQ. The CDR3 loop is CASSSGTGQAPTNEKLIF. CDR3 sequence (DNA): TGCGCCAGCAGCAGTGGCACAGGACAGGCCCCGACGAATGAAAAACTGATTTTT.

The chain employs TRBV9 and TRBJ2-2, with a weak D call TRBD2 (5 bases). CDR3 length equals 15 residues. Trimming removed 0 bases at V and 8 bases at J, with 14 bases between. Germline V lookup: CDR1 SGDLS, CDR2 YYNGEE. The CDR3 DNA sequence: TGTGCCAGCAGCGTAGGAGGGTCTTTTACGGGGGAGCTGTTTTTT. Protein: CASSVGGSFTGELFF. Full variable domain (missing parts from reference TRBV9 and TRBJ2-2): DSGVTQTPKHLITATGQRVTLRCSPRSGDLSVYWYQQSLDQGLQFLIQYYNGEERAKGNILERFSAQQFPDLHSELNLSSLELGDSALYFCASSVGGSFTGELFFGEGSRLTVL.

This chain uses TRBV7-2 with TRBJ2-7, with 8 positions matching TRBD1. The germline gives CDR1 SGHTA, CDR2 FQGNSA. The CDR3 loop spans 15 amino acids. V shed 1 base, J shed 4 bases, and the junction held 6 bases outside the gene matches. The CDR3 bases are TGTGCCAGCAGCTTAGTTTCAGGGGGCGCGTACGAGCAGTACTTC. Protein: CASSLVSGGAYEQYF.

This sequence joins TRBV7-6 and TRBJ2-1; possibly TRBD1 for D (5 bases). V lost 2 bases to trimming and J lost 7 bases, with 12 bases between them. CDR3 length: 14 amino acids. Germline CDR1 and CDR2: SGHVS and FNYEAQ. The CDR3 DNA is TGTGCCAGCAGCTTACCAGGGTTGAGGAATGAGCAGTTCTTC. It translates to CASSLPGLRNEQFF.

This clonotype came up a few times. V and J are TRBV7-3 and TRBJ2-7, with 9 bases fitting TRBD2. The V gene end was trimmed by 0 bases and the J gene end by 6 bases; junction bases not matched to a gene: 0. This CDR3 is built from 13 residues. The germline gives CDR1 SGHTA, CDR2 FQGTGA. This CDR3 reads CASSLTSGSEQYF. The CDR3 DNA is TGTGCCAGCAGCTTAACTAGCGGGAGCGAGCAGTACTTC.

This chain joins TRBV5-1 and TRBJ1-2, with 7 nucleotides matching TRBD1. The CDR3 spans 14 residues. CDR1 SGHRS and CDR2 YFSETQ come from the germline V gene. V trimming: 7 bases; J trimming: 1 base; junction bases outside the gene matches: 7. CDR3: CASEETGSNYGYTF. Written as DNA, the CDR3 is TGCGCCAGCGAAGAGACAGGGAGTAACTATGGCTACACCTTC.

This clonotype was detected only a few times. The V gene is TRBV6-1, the J gene TRBJ2-1; 12 nucleotides align to TRBD2. V trimming: 6 bases; J trimming: 2 bases; junction bases outside the gene matches: 5. Per germline, CDR1 MNHNS and CDR2 SASEGT. The length of the CDR3 is 16 residues. Written as DNA, the CDR3 is TGTGCCAGCAGCCGTGGGACTAGCGGGCCCTACAATGAGCAGTTCTTC. It specifies CASSRGTSGPYNEQFF.

As for this clonotype: One junction end disagrees with the germline gene, perhaps due to a read error. J is TRBJ2-7 and V is TRBV12-3 or TRBV12-4, with D hard to call. The CDR3 is made up of 13 amino acids. The CDR3 loop is CARSSPGESEQYF. The DNA of the CDR3 is TGTGCCAGGAGTTCACCGGGTGAGAGCGAGCAGTACTTC.